The clone carrying this TCR beta chain has a single count. The protocol was immunoSEQ multiplex PCR, while the TCRdb copy is restricted to in-frame clones and leaves out a portion. In the table there are around 400,000 clones, around nine tenths of which are singletons. The data originate from a study of blood T cell repertoires in COVID-19. The CDR3 length is 17 residues. Germline V gives CDR1 LGHNA, CDR2 YNFKEQ. Deletions cut 1 base from V and 4 bases from J, with 17 bases between. Sequencing input: PBMCs or T cells enriched from blood (not recorded which). The TCR comes from a woman between 25 and 40 years old who had recovered from COVID-19. The gene calls are TRBV4-2 and TRBJ1-3; D is possibly TRBD1 (6 bases). The CDR3 DNA reads as TGTGCCAGCAGCCAAGGGGGCGCGGGGGCAGCAGGAAACACCATATATTTT. Its translation: CASSQGGAGAAGNTIYF.